Sequencing of this T cell receptor beta chain was carried out in a study of T-cell reconstitution after alpha-beta-depleted transplantation in children. As it was prepared, the TCRbeta library received unique molecular identifiers. TCRdb processed the PCR reads anew with MiXCR; each CDR3 protein has one entry. The table lists some 500,000 distinct CDR3 sequences, around 17% of them singletons, with 3.3% in the top ten. This CDR3 comprises 18 residues. V gave up 3 bases and J gave up 3 bases; unmatched junction bases: 14. Looked up from germline, CDR1 is DFQATT and CDR2 is SNEGSKA (reference sequence). This clonotype has only a few counts.

This chain connects TRBV20-1 to TRBJ2-1; 10 bases line up with TRBD2. The clonotype comes from a human donor who donated a stem cell graft to a child with acute lymphoblastic leukemia. The sequencing here drew on PBMCs from the stem cell graft donor, taken from the stem cell graft. For the CDR3, the DNA is TGCAGTGCTAGTAATAGCGGGAGGCTCATCCCCCTCTACAATGAGCAGTTCTTC. This sequence encodes CSASNSGRLIPLYNEQFF.